Given below is one T cell receptor beta chain in context. The protocol was immunoSEQ multiplex PCR, while the TCRdb copy is restricted to in-frame clones and leaves out a portion. The data contain 80,000 or so clones, around 86% of them singletons. This record belongs to a study of blood T cell repertoires in COVID-19. V lost 0 bases and J 4 bases, leaving 10 bases between the germline ends. The CDR3 is made up of 14 amino acids. Germline assignment: CDR1 GTSNPN and CDR2 SVGIG (reference sequence). The specimen sequenced was peripheral blood. The chain recombines TRBV30 with TRBJ1-5; no reliable D call. The source of this sequence is a woman aged 55-70 years with acute or convalescent COVID-19. In DNA, the CDR3 is TGTGCCTGGAGTGTGGGTACGGGGAATCAGCCCCAGCATTTT. This codes for CAWSVGTGNQPQHF. Full variable domain (remainder filled in from reference TRBV30 and TRBJ1-5): SQTIHQWPATLVQPVGSPLSLECTVEGTSNPNLYWYRQAAGRGLQLLFYSVGIGQISSEVPQNLSASRPQDRQFILSSKKLLLSDSGFYLCAWSVGTGNQPQHFGDGTRLSIL.